This TCR beta chain was recovered during a study of early stage breast cancer tumors. Findings and limits, study-wide: Comparing each tissue with blood distinguished tumor from normal in about 85% of the 16 patients.

Data came from immunoSEQ multiplex PCR; TCRdb stores just in-frame clones and leaves some out. The data contain about 50,000 clones, about 83% of them singletons. The CDR3 totals 14 residues. Germline V gene lookup returns CDR1 SNHLY and CDR2 FYNNEI. With 6 bases clipped from V and 1 base from J, the junction kept 5 bases outside the gene matches. A remark on this clone: The antigen is not known.

Sample: blood. V usage is TRBV2 and J usage is TRBJ1-2; 7 positions agree with TRBD1. The source of this sequence is a person aged 45-60 years with breast cancer. Here the CDR3 DNA reads TGTGCCAGCAGACAGGGGTCGAGTAACTATGGCTACACCTTC. Encoded protein: CASRQGSSNYGYTF.